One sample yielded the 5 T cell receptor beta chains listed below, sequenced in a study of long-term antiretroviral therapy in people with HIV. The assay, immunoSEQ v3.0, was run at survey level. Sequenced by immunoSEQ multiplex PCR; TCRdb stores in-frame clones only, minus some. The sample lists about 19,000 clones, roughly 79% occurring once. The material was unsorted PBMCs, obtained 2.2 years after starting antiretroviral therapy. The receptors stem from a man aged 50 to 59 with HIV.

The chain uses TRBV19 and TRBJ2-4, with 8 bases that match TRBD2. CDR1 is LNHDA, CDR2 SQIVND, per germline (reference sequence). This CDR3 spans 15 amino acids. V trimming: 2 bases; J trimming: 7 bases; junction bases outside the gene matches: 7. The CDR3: CASSITGGEGNIQYF. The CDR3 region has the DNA TGTGCCAGTAGTATAACGGGGGGGGAAGGTAACATTCAGTACTTC.

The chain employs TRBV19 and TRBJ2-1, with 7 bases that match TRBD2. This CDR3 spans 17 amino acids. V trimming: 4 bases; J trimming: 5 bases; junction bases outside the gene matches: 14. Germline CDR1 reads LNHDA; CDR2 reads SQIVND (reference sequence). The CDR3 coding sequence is TGTGCCAGTAGTACCATGGCGGGGGAGGGAACAAACAATGAGCAGTTCTTC. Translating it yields CASSTMAGEGTNNEQFF.

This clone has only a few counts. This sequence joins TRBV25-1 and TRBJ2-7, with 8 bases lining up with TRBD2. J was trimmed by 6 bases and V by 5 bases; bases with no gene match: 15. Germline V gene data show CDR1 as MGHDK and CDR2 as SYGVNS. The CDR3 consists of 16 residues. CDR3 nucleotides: TGTGCCAGCAGTCCCCGGGGGGGCCTGTCCGGGGCCGAGCAGTACTTC. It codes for CASSPRGGLSGAEQYF.

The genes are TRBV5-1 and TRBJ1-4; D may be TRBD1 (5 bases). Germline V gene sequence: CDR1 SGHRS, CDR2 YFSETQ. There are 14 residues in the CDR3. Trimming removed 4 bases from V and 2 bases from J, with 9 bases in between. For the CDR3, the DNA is TGCGCCAGCAGCCTCGACAGTACTAATGAAAAACTGTTTTTT. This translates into CASSLDSTNEKLFF. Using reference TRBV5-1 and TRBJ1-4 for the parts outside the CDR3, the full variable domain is KAGVTQTPRYLIKTRGQQVTLSCSPISGHRSVSWYQQTPGQGLQFLFEYFSETQRNKGNFPGRFSGRQFSNSRSEMNVSTLELGDSALYLCASSLDSTNEKLFFGSGTQLSVL.

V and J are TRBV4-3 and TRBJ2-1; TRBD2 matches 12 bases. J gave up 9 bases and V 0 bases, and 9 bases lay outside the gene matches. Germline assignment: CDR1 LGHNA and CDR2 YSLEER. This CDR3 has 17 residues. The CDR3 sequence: CASSQDPLLAGGGEQFF. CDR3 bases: TGCGCCAGCAGCCAAGATCCCTTGCTAGCGGGGGGGGGTGAGCAGTTCTTC.